This T cell receptor (beta chain) was identified during a study of siplizumab effects on memory and regulatory T cells. The CDR3 covers 10 residues. The germline V and J ends were trimmed by 8 bases and 2 bases, with 3 bases remaining between them. Germline CDR1 and CDR2: LNHDA and SQIVND (reference sequence). This clone has just a few counts. The target antigen is unknown. Study-wide findings and caveats: A major contribution to the alloresponse seemed to be made by naive T cells, which seemed more diverse than memory cells. Proliferating siplizumab-culture Treg suppressive function went unconfirmed. Controls had 26.9% Treg-derived mappable alloreactive CD4+ clones on average, versus around 71% with siplizumab.

It was approximately 99,000 TCR templates that were assayed per sample. This table comes from immunoSEQ multiplex PCR, and its TCRdb copy is limited to in-frame clones, with some not included. The table has some 100,000 clones, over 90% seen once. The sequencing input was non-Treg CD4+ T cells sorted from blood. The sequence derives from a human donor in good health. The J gene is TRBJ1-2, the V gene TRBV19; no firm D call. CDR3 region: CASHNYGYTF. CDR3 nucleotides: TGTGCCAGTCACAACTATGGCTACACCTTC.